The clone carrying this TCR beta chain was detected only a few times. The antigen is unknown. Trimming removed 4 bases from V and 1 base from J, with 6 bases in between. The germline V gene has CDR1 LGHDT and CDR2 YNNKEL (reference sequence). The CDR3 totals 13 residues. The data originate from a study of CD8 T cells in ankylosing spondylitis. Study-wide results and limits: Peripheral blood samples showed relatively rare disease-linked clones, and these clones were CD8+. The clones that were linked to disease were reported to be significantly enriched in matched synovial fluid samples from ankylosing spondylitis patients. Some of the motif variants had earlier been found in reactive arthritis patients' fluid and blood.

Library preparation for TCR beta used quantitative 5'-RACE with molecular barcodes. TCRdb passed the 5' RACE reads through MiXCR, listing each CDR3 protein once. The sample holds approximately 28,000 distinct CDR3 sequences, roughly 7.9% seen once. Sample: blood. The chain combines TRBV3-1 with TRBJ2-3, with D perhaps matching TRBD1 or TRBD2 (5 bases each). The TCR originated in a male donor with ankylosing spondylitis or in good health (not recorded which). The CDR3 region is CASSRDGTDTQYF. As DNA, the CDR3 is TGTGCCAGCAGCCGGGACGGCACAGATACGCAGTATTTT.